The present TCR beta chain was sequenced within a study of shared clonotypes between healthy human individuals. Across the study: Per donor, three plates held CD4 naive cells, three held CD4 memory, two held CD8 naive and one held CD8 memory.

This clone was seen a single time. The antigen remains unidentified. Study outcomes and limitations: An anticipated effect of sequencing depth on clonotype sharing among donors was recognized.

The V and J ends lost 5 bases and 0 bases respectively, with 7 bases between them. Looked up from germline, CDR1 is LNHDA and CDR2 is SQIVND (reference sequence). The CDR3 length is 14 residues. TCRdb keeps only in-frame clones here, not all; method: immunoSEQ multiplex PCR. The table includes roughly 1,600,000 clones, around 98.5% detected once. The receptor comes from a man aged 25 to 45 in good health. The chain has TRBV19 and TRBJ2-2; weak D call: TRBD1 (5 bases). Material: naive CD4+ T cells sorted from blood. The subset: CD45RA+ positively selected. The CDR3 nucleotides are TGTGCCAGTAGTGTGGGGCCGAACACCGGGGAGCTGTTTTTT. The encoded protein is CASSVGPNTGELFF.